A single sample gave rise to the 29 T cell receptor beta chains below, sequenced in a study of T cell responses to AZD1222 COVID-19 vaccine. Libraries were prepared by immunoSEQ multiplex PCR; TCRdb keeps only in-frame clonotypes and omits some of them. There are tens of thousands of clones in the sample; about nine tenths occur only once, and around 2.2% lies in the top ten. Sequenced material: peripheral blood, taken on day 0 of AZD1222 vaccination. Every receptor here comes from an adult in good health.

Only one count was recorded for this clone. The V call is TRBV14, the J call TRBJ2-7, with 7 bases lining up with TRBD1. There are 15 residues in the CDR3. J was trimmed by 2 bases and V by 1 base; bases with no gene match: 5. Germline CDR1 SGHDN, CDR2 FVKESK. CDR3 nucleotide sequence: TGTGCCAGCAGCCAAGGACACAGGGGTCCCTACGAGCAGTACTTC. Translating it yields CASSQGHRGPYEQYF.

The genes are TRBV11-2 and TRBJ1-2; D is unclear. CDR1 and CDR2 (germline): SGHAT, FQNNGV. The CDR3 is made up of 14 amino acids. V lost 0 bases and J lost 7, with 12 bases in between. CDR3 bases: TGTGCCAGCAGCTTAGACCACAACATGGGTGGCTACACCTTC. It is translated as CASSLDHNMGGYTF.

The CDR3 nucleotides are TGTGCCAGCTCAACTACAGGGAAGTCCGCCTACGAGCAGTACTTC. The encoded protein is CASSTTGKSAYEQYF. The chain carries TRBV18 and TRBJ2-7; D is possibly TRBD1 (6 bases). The CDR3 runs 15 residues. Trimming removed 5 bases from V and 2 bases from J, with 16 bases in between. Germline lookup yields CDR1 KGHSH and CDR2 LQKENI.

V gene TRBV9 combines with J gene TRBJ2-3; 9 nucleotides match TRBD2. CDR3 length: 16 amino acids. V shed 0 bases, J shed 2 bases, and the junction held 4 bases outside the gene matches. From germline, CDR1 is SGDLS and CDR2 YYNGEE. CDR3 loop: CASSVAAGGPTDTQYF. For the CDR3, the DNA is TGTGCCAGCAGCGTAGCAGCGGGAGGACCCACAGATACGCAGTATTTT. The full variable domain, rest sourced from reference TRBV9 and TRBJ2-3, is DSGVTQTPKHLITATGQRVTLRCSPRSGDLSVYWYQQSLDQGLQFLIQYYNGEERAKGNILERFSAQQFPDLHSELNLSSLELGDSALYFCASSVAAGGPTDTQYFGPGTRLTVL.

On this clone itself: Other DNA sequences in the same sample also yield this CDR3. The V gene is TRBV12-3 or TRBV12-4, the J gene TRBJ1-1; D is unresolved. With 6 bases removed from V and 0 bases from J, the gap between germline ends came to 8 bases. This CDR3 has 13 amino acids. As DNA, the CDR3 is TGTGCCAGCAGCCCAAGCGTGAACACTGAAGCTTTCTTT. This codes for CASSPSVNTEAFF.

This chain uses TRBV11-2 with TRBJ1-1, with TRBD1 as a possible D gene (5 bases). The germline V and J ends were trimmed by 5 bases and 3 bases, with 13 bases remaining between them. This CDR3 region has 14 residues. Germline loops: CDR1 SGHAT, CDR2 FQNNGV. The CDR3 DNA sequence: TGTGCCAGCAGCCTTCAATGGGGGGACACTGAAGCTTTCTTT. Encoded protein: CASSLQWGDTEAFF.

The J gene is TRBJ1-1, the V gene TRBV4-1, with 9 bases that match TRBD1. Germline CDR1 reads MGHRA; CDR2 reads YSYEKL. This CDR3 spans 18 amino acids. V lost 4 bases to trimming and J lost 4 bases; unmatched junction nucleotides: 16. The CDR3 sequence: CASSPLQGAGVRGTEAFF. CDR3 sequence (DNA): TGCGCCAGCAGCCCCTTACAGGGGGCTGGTGTACGGGGCACTGAAGCTTTCTTT.

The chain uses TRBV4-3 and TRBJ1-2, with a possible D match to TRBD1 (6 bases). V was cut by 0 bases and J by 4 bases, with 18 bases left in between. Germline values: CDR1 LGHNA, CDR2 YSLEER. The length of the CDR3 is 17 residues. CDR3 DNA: TGCGCCAGCAGCCAAGATTTAGTCGGGGGGGGCTCCTATGGCTACACCTTC. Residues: CASSQDLVGGGSYGYTF.

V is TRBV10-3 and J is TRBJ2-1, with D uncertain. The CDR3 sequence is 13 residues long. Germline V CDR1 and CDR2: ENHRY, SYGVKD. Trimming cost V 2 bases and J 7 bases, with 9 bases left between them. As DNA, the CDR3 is TGTGCCATCAGTGAGACCCCCGGGAATGAGCAGTTCTTC. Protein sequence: CAISETPGNEQFF.

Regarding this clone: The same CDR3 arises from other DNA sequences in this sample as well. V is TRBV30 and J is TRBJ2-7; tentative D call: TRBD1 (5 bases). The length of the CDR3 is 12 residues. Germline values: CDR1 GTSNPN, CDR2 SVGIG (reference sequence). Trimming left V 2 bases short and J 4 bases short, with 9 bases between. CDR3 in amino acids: CAWSTQGYEQYF. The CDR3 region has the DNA TGTGCCTGGAGTACGCAGGGTTACGAGCAGTACTTC.

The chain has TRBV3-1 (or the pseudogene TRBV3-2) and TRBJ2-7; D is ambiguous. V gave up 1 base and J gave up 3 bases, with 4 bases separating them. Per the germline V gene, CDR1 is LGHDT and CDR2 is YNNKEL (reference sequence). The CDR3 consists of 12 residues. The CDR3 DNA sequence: TGTGCCAGCAGCCAAGCCGACTACGAGCAGTACTTC. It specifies CASSQADYEQYF.

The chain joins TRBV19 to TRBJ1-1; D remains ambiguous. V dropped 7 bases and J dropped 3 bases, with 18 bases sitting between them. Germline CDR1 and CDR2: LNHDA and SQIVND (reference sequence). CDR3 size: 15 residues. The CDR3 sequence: CASTLDARTYTEAFF. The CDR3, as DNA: TGTGCCAGTACCCTAGATGCCAGGACCTACACTGAAGCTTTCTTT. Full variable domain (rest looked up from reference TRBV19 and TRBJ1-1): DGGITQSPKYLFRKEGQNVTLSCEQNLNHDAMYWYRQDPGQGLRLIYYSQIVNDFQKGDIAEGYSVSREKKESFPLTVTSAQKNPTAFYLCASTLDARTYTEAFFGQGTRLTVV.

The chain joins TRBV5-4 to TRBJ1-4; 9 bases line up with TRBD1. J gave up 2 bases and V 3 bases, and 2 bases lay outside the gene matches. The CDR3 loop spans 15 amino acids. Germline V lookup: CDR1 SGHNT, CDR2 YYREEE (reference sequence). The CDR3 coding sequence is TGTGCCAGCAGCTCACAGGGGGCGACTAATGAAAAACTGTTTTTT. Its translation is CASSSQGATNEKLFF.

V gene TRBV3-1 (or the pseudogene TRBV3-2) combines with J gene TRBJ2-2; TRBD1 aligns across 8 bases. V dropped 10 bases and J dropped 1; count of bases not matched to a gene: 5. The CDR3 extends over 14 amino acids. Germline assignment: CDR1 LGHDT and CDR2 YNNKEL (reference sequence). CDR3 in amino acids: CATKGQGNTGELFF. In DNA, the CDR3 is TGTGCCACCAAAGGACAGGGGAACACCGGGGAGCTGTTTTTT.

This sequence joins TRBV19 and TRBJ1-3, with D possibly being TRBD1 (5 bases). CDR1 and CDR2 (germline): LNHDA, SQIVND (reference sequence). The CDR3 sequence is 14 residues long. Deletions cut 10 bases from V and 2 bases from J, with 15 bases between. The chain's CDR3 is CATSTGEPGNTIYF. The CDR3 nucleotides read TGTGCCACCAGCACGGGGGAACCTGGAAACACCATATATTTT.

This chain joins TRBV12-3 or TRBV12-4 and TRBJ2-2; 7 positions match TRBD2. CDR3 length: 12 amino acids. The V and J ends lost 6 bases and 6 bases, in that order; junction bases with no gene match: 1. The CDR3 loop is CASRAGPGELFF. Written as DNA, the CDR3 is TGTGCCAGCAGAGCGGGACCCGGGGAGCTGTTTTTT.

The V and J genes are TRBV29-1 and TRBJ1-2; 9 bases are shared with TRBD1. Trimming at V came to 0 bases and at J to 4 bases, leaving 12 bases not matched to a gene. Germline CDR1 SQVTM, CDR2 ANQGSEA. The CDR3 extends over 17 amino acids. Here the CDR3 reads CSVEDRTGVRLGYGYTF. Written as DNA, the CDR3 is TGCAGCGTTGAAGATAGGACAGGGGTGCGTCTTGGCTATGGCTACACCTTC. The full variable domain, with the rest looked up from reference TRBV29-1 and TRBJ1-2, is SAVISQKPSRDICQRGTSLTIQCQVDSQVTMMFWYRQQPGQSLTLIATANQGSEATYESGFVIDKFPISRPNLTFSTLTVSNMSPEDSSIYLCSVEDRTGVRLGYGYTFGSGTRLTVV.

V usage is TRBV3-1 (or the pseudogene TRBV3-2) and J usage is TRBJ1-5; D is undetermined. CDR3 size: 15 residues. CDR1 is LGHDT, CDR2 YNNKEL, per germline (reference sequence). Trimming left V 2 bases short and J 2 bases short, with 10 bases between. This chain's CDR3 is CASSQQNVGNQPQHF. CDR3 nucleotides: TGTGCCAGCAGCCAACAGAATGTTGGCAATCAGCCCCAGCATTTT.

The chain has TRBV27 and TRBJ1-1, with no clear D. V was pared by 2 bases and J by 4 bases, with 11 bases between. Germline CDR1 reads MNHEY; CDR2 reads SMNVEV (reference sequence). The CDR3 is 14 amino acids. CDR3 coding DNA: TGTGCCAGCAGTTTAAGGGAAGGGAGCACTGAAGCTTTCTTT. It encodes CASSLREGSTEAFF.

The CDR3: CASSPFSGGAYNEQFF. CDR3 coding DNA: TGTGCCAGCAGCCCGTTTAGCGGGGGGGCCTACAATGAGCAGTTCTTC. The V call is TRBV3-1 (or the pseudogene TRBV3-2), the J call TRBJ2-1; 11 bases match TRBD2. The CDR3 totals 16 residues. The J segment lost 2 bases and the V segment lost 4 bases, leaving 4 bases of the junction unmatched. Germline lookup yields CDR1 LGHDT and CDR2 YNNKEL (reference sequence).

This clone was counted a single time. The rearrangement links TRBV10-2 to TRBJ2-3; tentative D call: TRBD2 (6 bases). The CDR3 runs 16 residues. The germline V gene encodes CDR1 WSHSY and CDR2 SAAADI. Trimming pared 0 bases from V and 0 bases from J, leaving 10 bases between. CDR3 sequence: CASSESGGRSTDTQYF. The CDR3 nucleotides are TGCGCCAGCAGTGAGTCTGGGGGGAGAAGCACAGATACGCAGTATTTT.

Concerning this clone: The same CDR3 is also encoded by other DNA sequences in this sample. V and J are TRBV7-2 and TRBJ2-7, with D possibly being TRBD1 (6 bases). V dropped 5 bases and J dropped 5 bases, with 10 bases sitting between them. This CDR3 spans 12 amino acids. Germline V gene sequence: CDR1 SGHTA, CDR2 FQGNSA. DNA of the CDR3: TGTGCCAGCAGCCTGACAGGACACGAGCAGTACTTC. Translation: CASSLTGHEQYF.

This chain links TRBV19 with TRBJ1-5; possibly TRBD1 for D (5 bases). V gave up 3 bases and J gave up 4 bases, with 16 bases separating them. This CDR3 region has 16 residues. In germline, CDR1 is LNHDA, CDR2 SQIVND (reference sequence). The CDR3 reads CASSIRPPGSNQPQHF. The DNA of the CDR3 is TGTGCCAGTAGTATTCGACCCCCAGGGTCGAATCAGCCCCAGCATTTT.

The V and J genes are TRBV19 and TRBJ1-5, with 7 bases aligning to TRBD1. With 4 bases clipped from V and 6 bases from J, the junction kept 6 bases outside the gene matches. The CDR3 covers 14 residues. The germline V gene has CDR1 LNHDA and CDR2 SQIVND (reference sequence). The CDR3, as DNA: TGTGCCAGTAGTAGCGACAGGGAGGGTCAGCCCCAGCATTTT. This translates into CASSSDREGQPQHF.

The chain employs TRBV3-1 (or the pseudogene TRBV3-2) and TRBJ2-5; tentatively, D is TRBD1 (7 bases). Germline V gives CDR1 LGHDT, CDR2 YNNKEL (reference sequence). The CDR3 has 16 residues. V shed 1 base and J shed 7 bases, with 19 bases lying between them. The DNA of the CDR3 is TGTGCCAGCAGCCAAGCCCCCTTCAGGGGGGTTGGGACCCAGTACTTC. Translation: CASSQAPFRGVGTQYF.

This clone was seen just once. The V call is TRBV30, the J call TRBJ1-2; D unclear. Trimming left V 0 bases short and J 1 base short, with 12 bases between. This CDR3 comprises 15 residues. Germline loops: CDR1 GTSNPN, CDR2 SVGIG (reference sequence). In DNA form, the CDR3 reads TGTGCCTGGAGTGTACAATGGCAGGTTAACTATGGCTACACCTTC. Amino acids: CAWSVQWQVNYGYTF.

The CDR3 region has the DNA TGTGCCACACAAACAGGGGGGAACAACGAAGGGACTGAAGCTTTCTTT. Translation gives CATQTGGNNEGTEAFF. V usage is TRBV10-3 and J usage is TRBJ1-1; the match to TRBD1 covers 8 bases. The CDR3 spans 16 residues. Per the germline V gene, CDR1 is ENHRY and CDR2 is SYGVKD. V lost 10 bases to trimming and J lost 5 bases; unmatched junction nucleotides: 18.

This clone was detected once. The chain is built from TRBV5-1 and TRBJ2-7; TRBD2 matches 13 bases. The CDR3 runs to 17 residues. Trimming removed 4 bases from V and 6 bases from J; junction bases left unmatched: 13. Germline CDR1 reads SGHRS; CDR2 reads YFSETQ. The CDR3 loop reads CASSLRTSGSSRGEQYF. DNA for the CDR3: TGCGCCAGCAGCCTCAGGACTAGCGGGAGTTCGCGGGGCGAGCAGTACTTC.

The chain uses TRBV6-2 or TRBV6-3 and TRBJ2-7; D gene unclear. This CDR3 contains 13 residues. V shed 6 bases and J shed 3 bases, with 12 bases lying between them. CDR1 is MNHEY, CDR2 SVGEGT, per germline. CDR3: CASSGQKNYEQYF. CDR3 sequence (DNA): TGTGCCAGCAGCGGGCAGAAAAACTACGAGCAGTACTTC.